This T cell receptor (beta chain) was captured in a study of blood T cell repertoires in COVID-19. Study context: COVID-19 samples from acute and convalescent phases originated in the United States, Italy and Spain. From T cells, B-cell-depleted T cells, or PBMCs came the material, which was cDNA or gDNA.

The authors' processing: It was from reference gene primer amplification that nucleated cell counts were estimated. Here immunoSEQ multiplex PCR was the method, and the copy in TCRdb shows in-frame clones only, minus some. V, J and clone size derive from that table, while D and trimming were established from the DNA sequence. The sample records 250,000 to 350,000 clones, approximately 86% being singletons. Trimming at V came to 0 bases and at J to 7 bases, leaving 10 bases not matched to a gene. The CDR3 is 15 residues long. Per germline, CDR1 SQVTM and CDR2 ANQGSEA. During active infection, Seattle patients enrolled and were then monitored through disease. This clone came up a few times.

This clonotype was obtained from a woman between 70 and 85 years old with COVID-19, enrolled during active disease. The chain links TRBV29-1 to TRBJ1-2; TRBD1 matches at 8 bases. Material for sequencing was peripheral blood. The CDR3 coding sequence is TGCAGCGTTGAAGATCAGCCAGGGGGCTTTCTTGGCTACACCTTC. It translates to CSVEDQPGGFLGYTF.